This record looks at one T cell receptor (beta chain) sequence and its context. These data are taken from a study of blood T cell repertoires in COVID-19. Repertoires were generated with immunoSEQ multiplex PCR, while TCRdb's copy carries only in-frame clones and drops some. This sample has 250,000 to 350,000 clones, with about nine tenths found just once. The sample comprised peripheral blood. This receptor was taken from a woman in her thirties or forties who had recovered from COVID-19.

The CDR3 here is CASSLEGLGESYNEQFF. The CDR3 nucleotides read TGTGCCAGCAGTTTGGAGGGGCTAGGTGAGAGTTACAATGAGCAGTTCTTC. The chain links TRBV28 to TRBJ2-1; weak D call: TRBD2 (6 bases). V was shortened by 3 bases and J by 4 bases, with 19 bases between the two germline ends. The CDR3 length is 17 residues. CDR1 is MDHEN and CDR2 is SYDVKM in the germline V gene. Drawing the rest from reference TRBV28 and TRBJ2-1, the complete variable domain is DVKVTQSSRYLVKRTGEKVFLECVQDMDHENMFWYRQDPGLGLRLIYFSYDVKMKEKGDIPEGYSVSREKKERFSLILESASTNQTSMYLCASSLEGLGESYNEQFFGPGTRLTVL.